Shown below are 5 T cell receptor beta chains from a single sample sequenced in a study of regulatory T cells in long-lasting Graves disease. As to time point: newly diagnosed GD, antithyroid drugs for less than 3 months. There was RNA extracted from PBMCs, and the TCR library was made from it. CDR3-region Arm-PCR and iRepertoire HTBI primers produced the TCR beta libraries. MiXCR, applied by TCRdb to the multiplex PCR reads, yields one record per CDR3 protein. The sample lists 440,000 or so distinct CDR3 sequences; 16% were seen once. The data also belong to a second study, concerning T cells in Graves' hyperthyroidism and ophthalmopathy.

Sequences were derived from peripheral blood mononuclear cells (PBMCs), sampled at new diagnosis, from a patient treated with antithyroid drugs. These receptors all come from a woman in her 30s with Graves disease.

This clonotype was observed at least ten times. The CDR3 DNA is TGTGCCAGCAGTTTCACACAGGGGGCGGTTGAAGCTTTCTTT. Its translation: CASSFTQGAVEAFF. The chain recombines TRBV12-3 or TRBV12-4 with TRBJ1-1, with 9 positions matching TRBD1. The length of the CDR3 is 14 residues. The junction had 6 bases not matched to a gene; V was cut back by 3 bases and J by 7 bases.

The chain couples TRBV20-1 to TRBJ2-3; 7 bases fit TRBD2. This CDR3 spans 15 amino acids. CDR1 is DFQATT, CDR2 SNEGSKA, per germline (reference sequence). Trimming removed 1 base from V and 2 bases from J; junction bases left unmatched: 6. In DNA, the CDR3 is TGCAGTGCTAGAGCGGCTAGCGGACTCACAGATACGCAGTATTTT. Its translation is CSARAASGLTDTQYF.

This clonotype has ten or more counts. The CDR3 region has the DNA TGTGCCAGCAGCCTAGATCACTACGAGCAGTACTTC. It is translated as CASSLDHYEQYF. V gene TRBV7-2 combines with J gene TRBJ2-7; D is ambiguous. The CDR3 loop spans 12 amino acids. V was cut by 5 bases and J by 3 bases, with 8 bases left in between. Germline CDR1 reads SGHTA; CDR2 reads FQGNSA.

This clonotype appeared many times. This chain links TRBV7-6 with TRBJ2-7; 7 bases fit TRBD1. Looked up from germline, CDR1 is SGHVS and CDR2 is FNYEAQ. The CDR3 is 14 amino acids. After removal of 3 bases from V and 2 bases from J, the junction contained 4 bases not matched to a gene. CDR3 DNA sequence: TGTGCCAGCAGCTTGGGGGACAGCCCCTACGAGCAGTACTTC. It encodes CASSLGDSPYEQYF.

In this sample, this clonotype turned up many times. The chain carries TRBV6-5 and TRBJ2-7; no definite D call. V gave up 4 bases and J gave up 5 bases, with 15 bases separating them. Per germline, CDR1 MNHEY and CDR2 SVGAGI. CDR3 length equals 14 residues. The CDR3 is CASSFPASANEQYF. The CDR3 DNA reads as TGTGCCAGCAGTTTCCCCGCGTCAGCGAACGAGCAGTACTTC.